This entry lists 30 T cell receptor beta chains sequenced from one sample in a study of OX40 agonist ivuxolimab in advanced cancers. Sequencing was performed with immunoSEQ multiplex PCR; in TCRdb, only in-frame clones are kept and a portion is missing. There are some 99,000 clones in the sample; around 90% occur only once, and around 0.52% lies in the top ten. The specimen was CD4+ or CD8+ T cells sorted from blood, collected in a trial of the OX40 agonist ivuxolimab. The receptors were sampled from an adult with an advanced solid tumor such as melanoma, head and neck, liver or kidney cancer.

This clone is a singleton in its sample. The chain employs TRBV11-2 and TRBJ2-5; a possible D gene is TRBD1 (5 bases). This CDR3 is built from 16 residues. V dropped 5 bases and J dropped 3 bases, with 19 bases sitting between them. CDR1 and CDR2 (germline): SGHAT, FQNNGV. As DNA, the CDR3 is TGTGCCAGCAGCGAGACGTGGTGGGGCCCTAAAGAGACCCAGTACTTC. This translates into CASSETWWGPKETQYF.

The chain has TRBV2 and TRBJ1-3; D uncertain. The ends were cut back, 7 bases at V and 5 bases at J, with 15 bases in the middle. Germline V gene sequence: CDR1 SNHLY, CDR2 FYNNEI. The CDR3 covers 14 residues. This CDR3 reads CASTYSGGRNTIYF. The CDR3 DNA reads as TGTGCCAGCACCTACTCGGGCGGAAGAAACACCATATATTTT.

The chain has TRBV5-6 and TRBJ2-5, with no clear D. With 4 bases removed from V and 2 bases from J, the gap between germline ends came to 12 bases. From germline, CDR1 is SGHDT and CDR2 YYEEEE. There are 14 residues in the CDR3. Written as DNA, the CDR3 is TGTGCCAGCAGCAGAGAGAGGATACAAGAGACCCAGTACTTC. Its protein product is CASSRERIQETQYF.

This rearrangement joins TRBV6-6 to TRBJ2-5; D ambiguous. The CDR3 covers 14 residues. Germline V gives CDR1 MNHNY, CDR2 SVGAGI (reference sequence). The V end was cut by 6 bases, the J end by 5 bases, with 16 bases between. The CDR3, as DNA: TGTGCCAGCAGCCCACGAGAGCTACGGGAGACCCAGTACTTC. Translation gives CASSPRELRETQYF.

V and J are TRBV7-3 and TRBJ2-2; a possible D gene is TRBD1 (6 bases). Trimming stripped 5 bases from V and 3 bases from J, with 13 bases between. The CDR3 runs to 15 residues. CDR1 and CDR2 (germline): SGHTA, FQGTGA. This CDR3 is CASSPNRVDTGELFF. The CDR3 DNA reads as TGTGCCAGCAGCCCCAACAGGGTTGACACCGGGGAGCTGTTTTTT. The full variable domain, in which reference TRBV7-3 and TRBJ2-2 provide the parts outside the CDR3, is GAGVSQTPSNKVTEKGKYVELRCDPISGHTALYWYRQSLGQGPEFLIYFQGTGAADDSGLPNDRFFAVRPEGSVSTLKIQRTERGDSAVYLCASSPNRVDTGELFFGEGSRLTVL.

The V call is TRBV13, the J call TRBJ2-1; tentative D call: TRBD1 (5 bases). The CDR3 runs to 18 residues. V was trimmed by 1 base and J by 3 bases, leaving 19 bases between them. The germline CDR1 and CDR2 sequences are PRHDT and FYEKMQ (reference sequence). The CDR3 sequence: CASSLEGFVGSRYNEQFF. CDR3 nucleotide sequence: TGTGCCAGCAGCTTAGAGGGGTTCGTCGGCAGTCGCTACAATGAGCAGTTCTTC.

The V call is TRBV11-2, the J call TRBJ1-1, with TRBD1 as a possible D gene (5 bases). Germline CDR1 is SGHAT and CDR2 is FQNNGV. V was cut by 5 bases and J by 0 bases, with 13 bases left in between. CDR3 size: 15 residues. The CDR3 region is CASSDYRKMNTEAFF. CDR3 DNA sequence: TGTGCCAGCAGCGACTACAGGAAAATGAACACTGAAGCTTTCTTT.

The chain carries TRBV10-3 and TRBJ2-1; 8 bases line up with TRBD1. This CDR3 comprises 13 residues. The V gene's germline CDR1 is ENHRY and CDR2 SYGVKD. After removal of 8 bases from V and 7 bases from J, the junction contained 7 bases not matched to a gene. For the CDR3, the DNA is TGTGCCATCTCCGGGACAGGTGAAAATGAGCAGTTCTTC. This codes for CAISGTGENEQFF.

This clone has more than one count but fewer than ten. The V call is TRBV4-1, the J call TRBJ2-7; either TRBD1 or TRBD2 may supply D (5 bases each). The CDR3 contains 16 residues. The germline V gene encodes CDR1 MGHRA and CDR2 YSYEKL. V was shortened by 3 bases and J by 3 bases, with 18 bases between the two germline ends. The CDR3 loop is CASSQKSPGAHYEQYF. The CDR3 DNA is TGCGCCAGCAGCCAGAAATCCCCCGGGGCCCACTACGAGCAGTACTTC.

This rearrangement joins TRBV27 to TRBJ1-5; TRBD1 matches at 8 bases. The CDR3 length is 14 residues. Germline V CDR1 and CDR2: MNHEY, SMNVEV (reference sequence). V lost 2 bases to trimming and J lost 6 bases; unmatched junction nucleotides: 3. CDR3 region: CASSLGTGGQPQHF. CDR3 nucleotide sequence: TGTGCCAGCAGTTTAGGGACAGGCGGTCAGCCCCAGCATTTT.

The V call is TRBV5-1, the J call TRBJ1-3; D remains ambiguous. V dropped 4 bases and J dropped 3 bases, with 8 bases sitting between them. Germline-derived CDR1 and CDR2 are SGHRS and YFSETQ. This CDR3 region has 13 residues. Written as DNA, the CDR3 is TGCGCCAGCAGCCCCGACATTGGAAACACCATATATTTT. This sequence encodes CASSPDIGNTIYF.

The chain carries TRBV18 and TRBJ2-5; D not resolved. The J call may be incorrect, as the DNA end agrees better with TRBJ2-7. This CDR3 has 15 amino acids. CDR1 and CDR2 from the germline V gene are KGHSH and LQKENI. CDR3 bases: TGTGCCAGCTCACCACCGCCCAGCTCGCCCTACGAGCAGTACTTC. Residues: CASSPPPSSPYEQYF.

J is TRBJ1-2 and V is TRBV5-1; D is unclear. V lost 0 bases to trimming and J lost 3 bases, with 9 bases between them. CDR3 size: 14 residues. Germline assignment: CDR1 SGHRS and CDR2 YFSETQ. The CDR3 spells CASSLAAGDYGYTF. Here the CDR3 DNA reads TGCGCCAGCAGCTTGGCCGCGGGCGACTATGGCTACACCTTC.

CDR3: CASSLGDYGAFF. The CDR3 DNA reads as TGTGCCAGCAGCTTGGGAGACTATGGGGCTTTCTTT. The chain uses TRBV5-6 and TRBJ1-1; D gene uncertain. The CDR3 extends over 12 amino acids. The V end was cut by 0 bases, the J end by 11 bases, with 11 bases between. Per germline, CDR1 SGHDT and CDR2 YYEEEE.

This chain joins TRBV19 and TRBJ1-4, with D perhaps matching TRBD1 (6 bases). Per germline, CDR1 LNHDA and CDR2 SQIVND (reference sequence). Trimming removed 4 bases from V and 3 bases from J, with 9 bases in between. CDR3 length: 14 residues. The chain's CDR3 is CASSTGGPNEKLFF. Written as DNA, the CDR3 is TGTGCCAGTAGTACTGGGGGCCCTAATGAAAAACTGTTTTTT.

The chain links TRBV5-1 to TRBJ2-1; possible D gene TRBD2, 6 bases. Per the germline V gene, CDR1 is SGHRS and CDR2 is YFSETQ. Trimming took 5 bases from V and 4 from J, leaving 13 bases between them. There are 14 residues in the CDR3. DNA for the CDR3: TGCGCCAGCAGGAGAGGTGGGGGGTACAATGAGCAGTTCTTC. It encodes CASRRGGGYNEQFF.

This rearrangement joins TRBV5-4 to TRBJ2-1, with 10 nucleotides matching TRBD1. This CDR3 has 15 residues. Trimming at V came to 4 bases and at J to 10 bases, leaving 11 bases not matched to a gene. Germline CDR1 SGHNT, CDR2 YYREEE (reference sequence). The chain's CDR3 is CASSMGGTGAREQFF. The CDR3 nucleotides read TGTGCCAGCAGCATGGGGGGGACAGGGGCTCGCGAGCAGTTCTTC.

The chain has TRBV5-4 and TRBJ1-1, with 7 bases aligning to TRBD1. The CDR3 has 13 amino acids. Trimming took 6 bases from V and 0 from J; bases not matched to a gene: 2. In germline, CDR1 is SGHNT, CDR2 YYREEE (reference sequence). CDR3 amino acids: CASTGQVNTEAFF. As DNA, the CDR3 is TGTGCCAGCACCGGACAGGTGAACACTGAAGCTTTCTTT.

This rearrangement joins TRBV19 to TRBJ2-7; D ambiguous. The V gene's germline CDR1 is LNHDA and CDR2 SQIVND (reference sequence). V was trimmed by 9 bases and J by 5 bases, leaving 8 bases between them. This CDR3 has 10 amino acids. The DNA for the CDR3 is TGTGCCAGGACGAGCCACGAGCAGTACTTC. Translated, it gives CARTSHEQYF.

The V and J genes are TRBV5-1 and TRBJ1-2; 7 nucleotides align to TRBD1. Germline V gene sequence: CDR1 SGHRS, CDR2 YFSETQ. Unmatched junction bases numbered 2, after V lost 0 bases and J lost 3 bases. This CDR3 is 14 amino acids long. The CDR3 nucleotides read TGCGCCAGCAGCTTGGGCGGGACAGACTATGGCTACACCTTC. The encoded protein is CASSLGGTDYGYTF.

The V gene is TRBV4-3, the J gene TRBJ2-5, with 15 nucleotides matching TRBD2. This CDR3 has 17 residues. CDR1 LGHNA and CDR2 YSLEER come from the germline V gene. Losses at the gene ends were 4 bases for V and 4 bases for J; bases not matched to a gene: 7. The CDR3: CASSRTSGGAGGETQYF. The CDR3, as DNA: TGCGCCAGCAGCCGGACTAGCGGGGGGGCCGGGGGAGAGACCCAGTACTTC.

The chain joins TRBV7-2 to TRBJ1-4, with a tentative D call TRBD1 (5 bases). Trimming pared 5 bases from V and 5 bases from J, leaving 15 bases between. Germline loops: CDR1 SGHTA, CDR2 FQGNSA. This CDR3 is 15 amino acids long. CDR3 protein: CASSRRGLPNEKLFF. CDR3 nucleotides: TGTGCCAGCAGCCGACGGGGCTTGCCGAATGAAAAACTGTTTTTT. Filled out from reference TRBV7-2 and TRBJ1-4, the complete variable domain reads GAGVSQSPSNKVTEKGKDVELRCDPISGHTALYWYRQSLGQGLEFLIYFQGNSAPDKSGLPSDRFSAERTGGSVSTLTIQRTQQEDSAVYLCASSRRGLPNEKLFFGSGTQLSVL.

The chain is built from TRBV5-1 and TRBJ2-3, with no clear D. Germline CDR1 SGHRS, CDR2 YFSETQ. The V end lost 0 bases, the J end lost 0 bases, and 8 bases lay between the germline ends. This CDR3 is built from 15 residues. CDR3 protein: CASSLDRASTDTQYF. The DNA for the CDR3 is TGCGCCAGCAGCTTGGACAGAGCTAGCACAGATACGCAGTATTTT.

The V and J genes are TRBV18 and TRBJ1-2, with 7 bases identical to TRBD1. Germline V gives CDR1 KGHSH, CDR2 LQKENI. The trim removed 0 bases at V and 4 bases at J, leaving 5 bases unmatched. The CDR3 consists of 15 residues. CDR3 nucleotide sequence: TGTGCCAGCTCACCACCACAGGGGAGGACCTATGGCTACACCTTC. It translates to CASSPPQGRTYGYTF.

V and J are TRBV11-2 and TRBJ2-7; D is uncertain. This CDR3 has 15 residues. Germline CDR1 and CDR2: SGHAT and FQNNGV. V was cut by 0 bases and J by 7 bases, with 16 bases left in between. DNA for the CDR3: TGTGCCAGCAGCTTAGATTTTTCGGCGACAAATGAGCAGTACTTC. It translates to CASSLDFSATNEQYF. The complete variable domain, with remaining parts taken from reference TRBV11-2 and TRBJ2-7, reads EAGVAQSPRYKIIEKRQSVAFWCNPISGHATLYWYQQILGQGPKLLIQFQNNGVVDDSQLPKDRFSAERLKGVDSTLKIQPAKLEDSAVYLCASSLDFSATNEQYFGPGTRLTVT.

This chain links TRBV7-3 with TRBJ2-1, with a weak D call TRBD1 (6 bases). V was clipped by 4 bases and J by 9 bases, with 16 bases between them. This CDR3 spans 14 amino acids. The germline CDR1 and CDR2 sequences are SGHTA and FQGTGA. CDR3 region: CASSSGSEGGEQFF. DNA of the CDR3: TGTGCCAGCAGCTCCGGGTCAGAAGGGGGTGAGCAGTTCTTC. The variable domain in full, with the rest retrieved from reference TRBV7-3 and TRBJ2-1, is GAGVSQTPSNKVTEKGKYVELRCDPISGHTALYWYRQSLGQGPEFLIYFQGTGAADDSGLPNDRFFAVRPEGSVSTLKIQRTERGDSAVYLCASSSGSEGGEQFFGPGTRLTVL.

The gene calls are TRBV15 and TRBJ1-3, with D uncertain. Trimming pared 5 bases from V and 8 bases from J, leaving 16 bases between. CDR3 length: 14 amino acids. Germline CDR1 reads LNHNV; CDR2 reads YYDKDF (reference sequence). The DNA of the CDR3 is TGTGCCACCAGCCCCAGAGGGAGTCTCCACACCATATATTTT. It codes for CATSPRGSLHTIYF.

The V call is TRBV4-3, the J call TRBJ2-7, with D unclear. Germline V gene data show CDR1 as LGHNA and CDR2 as YSLEER. The CDR3 has 16 residues. V was trimmed by 2 bases and J by 2 bases, leaving 16 bases between them. The CDR3 region has the DNA TGCGCCAGCAGCCAAAAGGCAGGCACCCTCGCCTACGAGCAGTACTTC. It codes for CASSQKAGTLAYEQYF.

This chain links TRBV18 with TRBJ1-3, with D unclear. Germline loops: CDR1 KGHSH, CDR2 LQKENI. Trimming removed 3 bases at V and 0 bases at J, with 9 bases between. The CDR3 has 15 residues. The CDR3 here is CASSPADYSGNTIYF. The CDR3 DNA reads TGTGCCAGCTCACCGGCAGACTACTCTGGAAACACCATATATTTT.

The rearrangement uses TRBV9 and TRBJ2-5, with 8 bases aligning to TRBD1. V was clipped by 4 bases and J by 5 bases; unmatched bases: 13. The CDR3 consists of 16 residues. Germline V gives CDR1 SGDLS, CDR2 YYNGEE. For the CDR3, the DNA is TGTGCCAGCAGCCCCTCAGGGGGCGCGGATTGGGAGACCCAGTACTTC. It specifies CASSPSGGADWETQYF.